Below are 3 T cell receptor beta chains sequenced from a single sample in a study of T cell responses to AZD1222 COVID-19 vaccine. The protocol was immunoSEQ multiplex PCR, while the TCRdb copy is restricted to in-frame clones and leaves out a portion. The table lists more than 75,000 clones, more than 70% of them singletons, with 6.9% in the top ten. Material: peripheral blood, obtained 28 days after the second AZD1222 dose. These receptors were taken from an adult who received the AZD1222 COVID-19 vaccine.

The V and J genes are TRBV21-1 and TRBJ2-1; TRBD2 was called by the table and not checked on the DNA. TRBV21-1 has pseudogene status. CDR3 length equals 13 residues. The CDR3 region has the DNA TGTGCCAGCAGCAGGGGACTAGCCGGTGAGCAGTTCTTC. This sequence encodes CASSRGLAGEQFF.

The CDR3 protein is CASKTPGALYNEQFF. CDR3 sequence (DNA): TGTGCCAGCAAAACCCCAGGGGCCCTCTACAATGAGCAGTTCTTC. The chain has TRBV25-1 and TRBJ2-1; TRBD1 might be the D (6 bases). V was cut by 7 bases and J by 3 bases, with 16 bases left in between. The CDR3 spans 15 residues. Germline values: CDR1 MGHDK, CDR2 SYGVNS. The variable domain in full, with the rest retrieved from reference TRBV25-1 and TRBJ2-1, is EADIYQTPRYLVIGTGKKITLECSQTMGHDKMYWYQQDPGMELHLIHYSYGVNSTEKGDLSSESTVSRIRTEHFPLTLESARPSHTSQYLCASKTPGALYNEQFFGPGTRLTVL.

This clone was observed a few times. The chain carries TRBV30 and TRBJ1-2; D gene uncertain. The CDR3 consists of 16 residues. V dropped 0 bases and J dropped 0 bases, with 14 bases sitting between them. Germline CDR1 and CDR2: GTSNPN and SVGIG (reference sequence). CDR3: CAWSVTLVGSNYGYTF. The CDR3 DNA is TGTGCCTGGAGTGTAACTCTTGTGGGTTCTAACTATGGCTACACCTTC.